This TCR beta chain is drawn from a study of blood T cells in healthy people across ages. A J-beta primer mix and a sample-barcoded 5' primer were used in a second PCR of roughly 7 to 12 cycles. Each CDR3 protein is one row after TCRdb ran MiXCR on the 5' RACE reads. The sample lists roughly 730,000 distinct CDR3 sequences, 45% to 70% seen once, with around 24% in the top ten. Input material: blood. The TCR sequence derives from a man aged 40-55 years in good health.

The CDR3: CSARDGTGPQETQYF. The DNA of the CDR3 is TGCAGTGCTAGAGATGGGACAGGACCCCAAGAGACCCAGTACTTC. The J gene is TRBJ2-5, the V gene TRBV20-1; 8 bases agree with TRBD1. After removal of 0 bases from V and 1 base from J, the junction contained 4 bases not matched to a gene. Looked up from germline, CDR1 is DFQATT and CDR2 is SNEGSKA (reference sequence). This CDR3 is built from 15 residues.